The 19 T cell receptor beta chains below all came from one sample that was sequenced in a study of blood T cell repertoires in COVID-19. TCRdb keeps only in-frame clones here, not all; method: immunoSEQ multiplex PCR. This table has a few hundred thousand clones, approximately 90% appearing once. Source material: PBMCs or T cells enriched from blood (not recorded which). These receptors were obtained from a man aged 25-45 years who had recovered from COVID-19.

The chain uses TRBV7-8 and TRBJ1-4; a possible D gene is TRBD1 (6 bases). The CDR3 length is 15 residues. Looked up from germline, CDR1 is SGHVS and CDR2 is FQNEAQ. Trimming took 5 bases from V and 5 from J, leaving 15 bases between them. The CDR3 DNA reads as TGTGCCAGCAGCCCTACAGGGAACACCAATGAAAAACTGTTTTTT. Its translation: CASSPTGNTNEKLFF.

This chain connects TRBV5-4 to TRBJ2-7, with 7 nucleotides matching TRBD2. CDR3 length equals 15 residues. After removal of 4 bases from V and 0 bases from J, the junction contained 7 bases not matched to a gene. The germline CDR1 and CDR2 sequences are SGHNT and YYREEE (reference sequence). CDR3 in amino acids: CASSQNGRSSYEQYF. DNA of the CDR3: TGTGCCAGCAGCCAGAACGGGAGGAGCTCCTACGAGCAGTACTTC.

The gene calls are TRBV6-2 or TRBV6-3 and TRBJ2-2; D is perhaps TRBD2 (6 bases). Trimming cost V 4 bases and J 1 base, with 7 bases left between them. The CDR3 length is 14 residues. CDR1 is MNHEY, CDR2 SVGEGT, per germline. In DNA form, the CDR3 reads TGTGCCAGCAGTTTTAGCGGGAACACCGGGGAGCTGTTTTTT. Protein sequence: CASSFSGNTGELFF.

The V and J genes are TRBV7-9 and TRBJ2-7; D is perhaps TRBD1 (5 bases). Germline CDR1 is SEHNR and CDR2 is FQNEAQ (reference sequence). The V end was cut by 1 base, the J end by 3 bases, with 7 bases between. The CDR3 contains 13 residues. The CDR3 protein is CASSLGRVYEQYF. DNA for the CDR3: TGTGCCAGCAGCTTAGGCAGGGTCTACGAGCAGTACTTC.

This clone was found once. The V gene is TRBV7-9, the J gene TRBJ1-6; TRBD1 agrees at 12 bases. The germline V gene has CDR1 SEHNR and CDR2 FQNEAQ (reference sequence). The CDR3 runs 15 residues. V was pared by 4 bases and J by 8 bases, with 3 bases of the junction left unmatched. The CDR3 here is CASSSGQGADSPLHF. CDR3 DNA: TGTGCCAGCAGCTCGGGACAGGGGGCTGATTCACCCCTCCACTTT. Looking up the rest from reference TRBV7-9 and TRBJ1-6 gives the full variable domain: DTGVSQNPRHKITKRGQNVTFRCDPISEHNRLYWYRQTLGQGPEFLTYFQNEAQLEKSRLLSDRFSAERPKGSFSTLEIQRTEQGDSAMYLCASSSGQGADSPLHFGNGTRLTVT.

The chain links TRBV6-5 to TRBJ2-1, with TRBD2 as a possible D gene (6 bases). This CDR3 is 15 amino acids long. The germline V gene has CDR1 MNHEY and CDR2 SVGAGI. Deletions cut 4 bases from V and 3 bases from J, with 13 bases between. CDR3 in DNA: TGTGCCAGCAGTTCGGACGGGGGATACTACAATGAGCAGTTCTTC. Protein: CASSSDGGYYNEQFF.

The rearrangement links TRBV9 to TRBJ2-1, with TRBD1 as a possible D gene (6 bases). The CDR3 contains 19 residues. CDR1 and CDR2 (germline): SGDLS, YYNGEE. Trimming took off 3 bases at V and 1 base at J, with 23 bases between the two ends. CDR3 protein: CASSESPKQGIGSYNEQFF. The CDR3 DNA reads TGTGCCAGCAGCGAGAGCCCTAAACAGGGAATAGGTTCCTACAATGAGCAGTTCTTC.

The chain is built from TRBV19 and TRBJ2-7; D is perhaps TRBD1 (6 bases). CDR1 is LNHDA and CDR2 is SQIVND in the germline V gene (reference sequence). The CDR3 is made up of 15 amino acids. The V end lost 3 bases, the J end lost 6 bases, and 18 bases lay between the germline ends. CDR3 nucleotide sequence: TGTGCCAGTAGTATTGATTTCGGCAGGGGCTCCGAGCAGTACTTC. Translating gives CASSIDFGRGSEQYF.

The chain joins TRBV2 to TRBJ1-5; D uncertain. The CDR3 contains 13 residues. The V gene lost 7 bases and the J gene lost 0 bases, with 7 bases spanning the gap. CDR1 is SNHLY, CDR2 FYNNEI, per germline. The CDR3 protein is CASNSNSNQPQHF. Written as DNA, the CDR3 is TGTGCCAGCAATAGTAATAGCAATCAGCCCCAGCATTTT.

J is TRBJ1-1 and V is TRBV5-1; TRBD1 agrees at 7 bases. The V segment lost 1 base and the J segment 4 bases; nucleotides outside the gene matches: 4. This CDR3 is built from 14 residues. Germline V gives CDR1 SGHRS, CDR2 YFSETQ. The CDR3 DNA sequence: TGCGCCAGCAGCTTGAAAGAGGGGGCCACTGAAGCTTTCTTT. Protein product: CASSLKEGATEAFF.

Points on this clone: A read error may produce the germline difference seen at one junction end. The gene calls are TRBV24-1 and TRBJ1-2; TRBD1 matches at 8 bases. This CDR3 contains 11 residues. Germline loops: CDR1 KGHDR, CDR2 SFDVKD. The CDR3: CATSAGGRLAF. The CDR3 nucleotides are TGTGCCACCAGTGCAGGGGGCAGGTTGGCCTTC.

The V call is TRBV27, the J call TRBJ1-6, with TRBD1 as a possible D gene (5 bases). Germline V CDR1 and CDR2: MNHEY, SMNVEV (reference sequence). This CDR3 has 19 residues. V was trimmed by 3 bases and J by 4 bases, leaving 22 bases between them. This CDR3 reads CASSFDFGPPRGYNSPLHF. The DNA for the CDR3 is TGTGCCAGCAGTTTTGATTTCGGGCCGCCTAGGGGATATAATTCACCCCTCCACTTT.

The chain is built from TRBV3-1 (or the pseudogene TRBV3-2) and TRBJ2-1; the match to TRBD2 covers 7 bases. CDR1 and CDR2 (germline): LGHDT, YNNKEL (reference sequence). CDR3 size: 14 residues. J was trimmed by 1 base and V by 3 bases; bases with no gene match: 0. The DNA for the CDR3 is TGTGCCAGCAGCCAGGGGGGGTCCTACAATGAGCAGTTCTTC. It encodes CASSQGGSYNEQFF.

In DNA, the CDR3 is TGTGCCAGCAGCCAAGATGGTAGCGGGGGGGCCAATGAGCAGTTCTTC. Its protein product is CASSQDGSGGANEQFF. The chain is built from TRBV4-2 and TRBJ2-1; 11 nucleotides align to TRBD2. J gave up 6 bases and V 0 bases, and 4 bases lay outside the gene matches. This CDR3 has 16 residues. CDR1 and CDR2 (germline): LGHNA, YNFKEQ.

The chain couples TRBV6-2 or TRBV6-3 to TRBJ2-7; D unclear. V was trimmed by 4 bases and J by 6 bases, leaving 10 bases between them. The V gene's germline CDR1 is MNHEY and CDR2 SVGEGT. CDR3 size: 12 residues. In DNA form, the CDR3 reads TGTGCCAGCAGTTTTCTTTCGGTCGAGCAGTACTTC. It translates to CASSFLSVEQYF.

V and J are TRBV6-5 and TRBJ2-3, with TRBD2 matching over 7 bases. Germline CDR1 is MNHEY and CDR2 is SVGAGI. The CDR3 runs to 14 residues. With V trimmed by 6 bases and J by 2 bases, 5 bases remained unmatched. The DNA for the CDR3 is TGTGCCAGCAGGCGACTAGCCTTCACAGATACGCAGTATTTT. Amino acids: CASRRLAFTDTQYF.

The chain uses TRBV5-4 and TRBJ2-5; D is ambiguous. V dropped 1 base and J dropped 5 bases, with 6 bases sitting between them. This CDR3 is 12 amino acids long. The germline V gene encodes CDR1 SGHNT and CDR2 YYREEE (reference sequence). The CDR3: CASSLLGETQYF. The CDR3, as DNA: TGTGCCAGCAGCTTGCTGGGCGAGACCCAGTACTTC.

This chain joins TRBV2 and TRBJ1-1; D is unclear. Germline V gives CDR1 SNHLY, CDR2 FYNNEI. The ends were cut back, 4 bases at V and 4 bases at J, with 7 bases in the middle. The CDR3 sequence is 12 residues long. The CDR3 region is CASSGGVTEAFF. The CDR3 DNA reads as TGTGCCAGCAGTGGAGGAGTCACTGAAGCTTTCTTT. The complete variable domain, with remaining parts taken from reference TRBV2 and TRBJ1-1, reads EPEVTQTPSHQVTQMGQEVILRCVPISNHLYFYWYRQILGQKVEFLVSFYNNEISEKSEIFDDQFSVERPDGSNFTLKIRSTKLEDSAMYFCASSGGVTEAFFGQGTRLTVV.

This chain joins TRBV12-5 and TRBJ2-7, with TRBD1 matching over 11 bases. The CDR3 extends over 17 amino acids. Looked up from germline, CDR1 is LGHNT and CDR2 is FRNRAP. V lost 4 bases to trimming and J lost 7 bases; unmatched junction nucleotides: 15. Written as DNA, the CDR3 is TGTGCTAGTGGTTCCCCGACCGCGGACAGGGGGCTTGTAGAGCAGTACTTC. Encoded protein: CASGSPTADRGLVEQYF.